A selection of T cell receptor beta chains follows, all from one sample in a study of T-cell reconstitution after alpha-beta-depleted transplantation in children. TCRdb re-analysed the PCR reads in MiXCR, keeping a single row per CDR3 protein. The data show some 300,000 distinct CDR3 sequences, over 9% seen once. Sample: PBMCs, taken before TCRalphabeta/CD19-depleted stem cell transplant. Receptor source: a boy under two years old with acute myeloid leukemia, due to receive a stem cell transplant. Both conserved end residues are part of each CDR3. D genes are given only for firm matches. Clone size appears in some rows only: once, few, many, or a class for an expanded clone.

J gene: TRBJ1-1; D gene: NA; clone size: many; V gene: TRBV20-1; CDR3 protein: CSARTSPEAFF; CDR3 DNA: TGCAGTGCTAGGACAAGCCCTGAAGCTTTCTTT
J gene: TRBJ2-7; D gene: NA; clone size: many; V gene: TRBV5-1; CDR3 protein: CASSLSQPTYEQYF; CDR3 DNA: TGCGCCAGCAGTCTCAGCCAGCCTACCTACGAGCAGTACTTC
J gene: TRBJ2-2; D gene: TRBD2; clone size: many; V gene: TRBV7-3; CDR3 protein: CASSLLAAPGGELFF; CDR3 DNA: TGTGCCAGCAGCCTACTAGCGGCCCCCGGCGGGGAGCTGTTTTTT
J gene: TRBJ2-1; D gene: TRBD2; clone size: NA; V gene: TRBV6-5; CDR3 protein: CASSQMPGLADNEQFF; CDR3 DNA: TGTGCCAGCAGCCAAATGCCGGGACTAGCGGACAATGAGCAGTTCTTC
J gene: TRBJ2-3; D gene: TRBD1; clone size: many; V gene: TRBV5-1; CDR3 protein: CASSLKIQGADTQYF; CDR3 DNA: TGCGCCAGCAGCTTAAAAATTCAGGGGGCAGATACGCAGTATTTT
J gene: TRBJ2-6; D gene: NA; clone size: NA; V gene: TRBV6-4; CDR3 protein: CASSQGSGNSGANVLTF; CDR3 DNA: TGTGCCAGCAGCCAGGGCTCAGGGAACTCTGGGGCCAACGTCCTGACTTTC
J gene: TRBJ1-3; D gene: NA; clone size: many; V gene: TRBV4-2; CDR3 protein: CASSQNREPGNTIYF; CDR3 DNA: TGTGCCAGCAGCCAGAACAGGGAGCCTGGAAACACCATATATTTT
J gene: TRBJ2-3; D gene: NA; clone size: NA; V gene: TRBV6-2/TRBV6-3; CDR3 protein: CASSRLKTTDTQYF; CDR3 DNA: TGTGCCAGCAGCAGACTCAAAACCACAGATACGCAGTATTTT
J gene: TRBJ2-5; D gene: NA; clone size: NA; V gene: TRBV7-6; CDR3 protein: CASSLTRGGLLSQETQYF; CDR3 DNA: TGTGCCAGCAGCTTAACGAGGGGGGGCCTTCTGTCACAAGAGACCCAGTACTTC
J gene: TRBJ2-6; D gene: NA; clone size: many; V gene: TRBV7-3; CDR3 protein: CASSLNPQLNSGANVLTF; CDR3 DNA: TGTGCCAGCAGCTTAAACCCACAGCTCAACTCTGGGGCCAACGTCCTGACTTTC
J gene: TRBJ2-1; D gene: TRBD2; clone size: many; V gene: TRBV15; CDR3 protein: CATSSLAGGSYNEQFF; CDR3 DNA: TGTGCCACCAGCAGCCTAGCGGGAGGCTCCTACAATGAGCAGTTCTTC
J gene: TRBJ2-1; D gene: NA; clone size: many; V gene: TRBV24-1; CDR3 protein: CATSPSTGISYNEQFF; CDR3 DNA: TGTGCCACCAGTCCTTCTACAGGTATCTCCTACAATGAGCAGTTCTTC
J gene: TRBJ2-5; D gene: TRBD2; clone size: many; V gene: TRBV11-3; CDR3 protein: CASSFGLAGQETQYF; CDR3 DNA: TGTGCCAGCAGCTTTGGTCTAGCGGGTCAAGAGACCCAGTACTTC
J gene: TRBJ1-2; D gene: TRBD1; clone size: many; V gene: TRBV2; CDR3 protein: CASSTDRGNYGYTF; CDR3 DNA: TGTGCCAGCAGTACGGACAGGGGGAACTATGGCTACACCTTC
J gene: TRBJ2-7; D gene: NA; clone size: many; V gene: TRBV7-9; CDR3 protein: CASSRNHEQYF; CDR3 DNA: TGTGCCAGCAGCCGCAACCACGAGCAGTACTTC
J gene: TRBJ2-7; D gene: TRBD2; clone size: many; V gene: TRBV3-1; CDR3 protein: CASSQGLAAYEQYF; CDR3 DNA: TGTGCCAGCAGCCAAGGACTAGCGGCCTACGAGCAGTACTTC
J gene: TRBJ2-3; D gene: TRBD1; clone size: NA; V gene: TRBV6-1; CDR3 protein: CASRHDRGGTDTQYF; CDR3 DNA: TGTGCCAGCAGACACGACAGGGGAGGCACAGATACGCAGTATTTT
J gene: TRBJ2-5; D gene: NA; clone size: many; V gene: TRBV29-1; CDR3 protein: CSVDPRAWEETQYF; CDR3 DNA: TGCAGCGTTGATCCCCGAGCCTGGGAAGAGACCCAGTACTTC
J gene: TRBJ2-3; D gene: NA; clone size: many; V gene: TRBV5-1; CDR3 protein: CASTHSGATSTDTQYF; CDR3 DNA: TGCGCCAGCACCCACTCGGGGGCAACTAGCACAGATACGCAGTATTTT
J gene: TRBJ2-7; D gene: NA; clone size: many; V gene: TRBV20-1; CDR3 protein: CSANRGTEQYF; CDR3 DNA: TGCAGTGCTAATAGAGGGACGGAGCAGTACTTC
J gene: TRBJ1-4; D gene: NA; clone size: many; V gene: TRBV28; CDR3 protein: CASSPTLEKLFF; CDR3 DNA: TGTGCCAGCAGTCCAACCCTTGAAAAACTGTTTTTT
J gene: TRBJ2-5; D gene: TRBD2; clone size: NA; V gene: TRBV5-1; CDR3 protein: CASSRSGTLLVFETQYF; CDR3 DNA: TGCGCCAGCAGCCGGAGCGGGACCCTCCTGGTTTTTGAGACCCAGTACTTC
J gene: TRBJ1-2; D gene: NA; clone size: many; V gene: TRBV29-1; CDR3 protein: CSGAGGGAGYTF; CDR3 DNA: TGCAGCGGTGCTGGGGGGGGCGCGGGCTACACCTTC
J gene: TRBJ1-5; D gene: NA; clone size: many; V gene: TRBV28; CDR3 protein: CASSLATRDISNQPQHF; CDR3 DNA: TGTGCCAGCAGTCTAGCAACCCGGGACATTAGCAATCAGCCCCAGCATTTT
J gene: TRBJ2-5; D gene: NA; clone size: many; V gene: TRBV6-1; CDR3 protein: CASSEALGETQYF; CDR3 DNA: TGTGCCAGCAGTGAAGCGCTCGGAGAGACCCAGTACTTC
J gene: TRBJ2-7; D gene: NA; clone size: many; V gene: TRBV3-1; CDR3 protein: CASSPSGTPTYEQYF; CDR3 DNA: TGTGCCAGCAGCCCATCCGGGACACCAACCTACGAGCAGTACTTC
J gene: TRBJ2-4; D gene: NA; clone size: many; V gene: TRBV2; CDR3 protein: CASSEGSGAKNIQYF; CDR3 DNA: TGTGCCAGCAGTGAGGGAAGTGGGGCCAAAAACATTCAGTACTTC
J gene: TRBJ2-2; D gene: NA; clone size: many; V gene: TRBV29-1; CDR3 protein: CSYEGVNTGELFF; CDR3 DNA: TGCAGCTATGAGGGGGTGAACACCGGGGAGCTGTTTTTT
J gene: TRBJ1-1; D gene: NA; clone size: many; V gene: TRBV7-3; CDR3 protein: CASSYNGGAGSKAFF; CDR3 DNA: TGTGCCAGCAGCTACAACGGGGGAGCCGGTTCCAAAGCTTTCTTT
J gene: TRBJ1-2; D gene: NA; clone size: once; V gene: TRBV19; CDR3 protein: CASSMREHYGYTF; CDR3 DNA: TGTGCCAGTAGTATGAGGGAACACTATGGCTACACCTTC
J gene: TRBJ1-5; D gene: NA; clone size: many; V gene: TRBV3-1; CDR3 protein: CASSPYLGPGSPQHF; CDR3 DNA: TGTGCCAGCAGCCCTTACCTAGGCCCAGGGTCGCCCCAGCATTTT
J gene: TRBJ1-2; D gene: NA; clone size: many; V gene: TRBV28; CDR3 protein: CASSLVPGNYGYTF; CDR3 DNA: TGTGCCAGCAGTTTAGTTCCCGGGAACTATGGCTACACCTTC
J gene: TRBJ1-1; D gene: NA; clone size: many; V gene: TRBV28; CDR3 protein: CASRNGGIREAFF; CDR3 DNA: TGTGCCAGCAGAAATGGGGGAATCCGCGAAGCTTTCTTT
J gene: TRBJ2-7; D gene: NA; clone size: NA; V gene: TRBV20-1; CDR3 protein: CSASGASYEQYF; CDR3 DNA: TGCAGTGCTTCAGGGGCCTCCTACGAGCAGTACTTC
J gene: TRBJ2-3; D gene: TRBD2; clone size: many; V gene: TRBV7-9; CDR3 protein: CASGYEAGGPIDTQYF; CDR3 DNA: TGTGCCAGCGGCTACGAGGCGGGGGGTCCCATAGATACGCAGTATTTT
J gene: TRBJ1-1; D gene: NA; clone size: many; V gene: TRBV6-5; CDR3 protein: CASSYERLANTEAFF; CDR3 DNA: TGTGCCAGCAGTTACGAGCGGTTAGCGAACACTGAAGCTTTCTTT
J gene: TRBJ2-7; D gene: NA; clone size: NA; V gene: TRBV10-3; CDR3 protein: CAISDLIRGHTYEQYF; CDR3 DNA: TGTGCCATCAGTGACCTTATCAGGGGCCATACTTACGAGCAGTACTTC
J gene: TRBJ2-7; D gene: TRBD1; clone size: NA; V gene: TRBV27; CDR3 protein: CASSLASGRGRYEQYF; CDR3 DNA: TGTGCCAGCAGTTTAGCTTCGGGCAGGGGGCGGTACGAGCAGTACTTC
J gene: TRBJ2-5; D gene: TRBD2; clone size: many; V gene: TRBV12-5; CDR3 protein: CASGLTSDKPQETQYF; CDR3 DNA: TGTGCTAGTGGCCTGACTAGCGATAAACCTCAAGAGACCCAGTACTTC
J gene: TRBJ2-1; D gene: NA; clone size: many; V gene: TRBV7-6; CDR3 protein: CASSPQRAGSDNEQFF; CDR3 DNA: TGTGCCAGCAGCCCTCAAAGGGCGGGGAGCGACAATGAGCAGTTCTTC
J gene: TRBJ2-7; D gene: TRBD1; clone size: many; V gene: TRBV29-1; CDR3 protein: CSTGQGAKEQYF; CDR3 DNA: TGCAGCACTGGACAGGGGGCGAAAGAGCAGTACTTC
J gene: TRBJ1-6; D gene: TRBD1; clone size: NA; V gene: TRBV5-8; CDR3 protein: CASSFLSGGGYNSPLHF; CDR3 DNA: TGTGCCAGCAGCTTTTTATCAGGGGGCGGATATAATTCACCCCTCCACTTT